The 11 T cell receptor beta chains reported below all come from one sample, sequenced in a study of regulatory T cells in long-lasting Graves disease. Through Arm-PCR of CDR3 regions and iRepertoire HTBI primers, TCR beta libraries were built. One entry per CDR3 protein results from TCRdb running MiXCR on the multiplex PCR reads. The table includes about 530,000 distinct CDR3 sequences, around 15% detected once. The time point was: newly diagnosed GD, antithyroid drugs for less than 3 months. PBMC-extracted RNA yielded the TCR library. This sample also appeared in a second study, on T cells in Graves' hyperthyroidism and ophthalmopathy.

This material consisted of peripheral blood mononuclear cells (PBMCs), taken at new diagnosis, from a patient treated with antithyroid drugs. The receptor source for this set is a woman aged 35 to 59 with Graves disease.

This clonotype was seen a handful of times. V and J are TRBV5-5 and TRBJ2-7, with D hard to call. Per the germline V gene, CDR1 is SGHKS and CDR2 is YYEKEE (reference sequence). The CDR3 is made up of 13 amino acids. The V end was cut by 1 base, the J end by 7 bases, with 12 bases between. CDR3 in amino acids: CASSLNNRAEQYF. The CDR3 coding sequence is TGTGCCAGCAGCTTGAATAATCGTGCAGAGCAGTACTTC.

This clonotype was seen at least ten times. This rearrangement joins TRBV12-3 or TRBV12-4 to TRBJ2-4; TRBD1 agrees at 7 bases. The J segment lost 0 bases and the V segment lost 6 bases, leaving 5 bases of the junction unmatched. The CDR3 is made up of 15 amino acids. The CDR3 DNA reads TGTGCCAGCAGCTTGGGACAGCTAGCCAAAAACATTCAGTACTTC. Protein product: CASSLGQLAKNIQYF.

This clonotype was seen only a few times. CDR3 loop: CASSGVGSRGAEQFF. The CDR3 DNA sequence: TGTGCCAGCAGTGGGGTCGGGAGCAGGGGGGCTGAGCAGTTCTTC. V is TRBV28 and J is TRBJ2-1, with a weak D call TRBD1 (7 bases). Germline loops: CDR1 MDHEN, CDR2 SYDVKM. The CDR3 contains 15 residues. Trimming removed 5 bases at V and 9 bases at J, with 20 bases between.

This clonotype was recorded many times. This chain links TRBV3-1 with TRBJ2-7; 7 bases match TRBD1. This CDR3 comprises 14 residues. Unmatched junction bases numbered 7, after V lost 6 bases and J lost 2 bases. Germline V gene lookup returns CDR1 LGHDT and CDR2 YNNKEL (reference sequence). CDR3 nucleotides: TGTGCCAGCAGGTACGGGCAGGGGGCCTACGAGCAGTACTTC. It codes for CASRYGQGAYEQYF.

Notes on this clonotype: A single base separates this from a much larger clone, so it may be a read error. V and J are TRBV6-2 or TRBV6-3 and TRBJ2-5, with D maybe TRBD1 (8 bases). V lost 5 bases to trimming and J lost 7 bases, with 14 bases between them. This CDR3 region has 13 residues. The germline V gene encodes CDR1 MNHEY and CDR2 SVGEGT. The CDR3 DNA follows: TGTGCCAGCAGTGATAACAGGGGGGGGACCCAGTACTTC. Its translation: CASSDNRGGTQYF.

This clonotype showed up many times. The chain couples TRBV29-1 to TRBJ1-1, with D perhaps matching TRBD1 (6 bases). This CDR3 region has 14 residues. Per the germline V gene, CDR1 is SQVTM and CDR2 is ANQGSEA. Trimming stripped 5 bases from V and 1 base from J, with 14 bases between. The CDR3 DNA reads TGCAGCGTTAGGGATGGGACAAAGAACACTGAAGCTTTCTTT. Translation gives CSVRDGTKNTEAFF.

There are many counts of this clonotype. The gene calls are TRBV20-1 and TRBJ2-7; D remains ambiguous. The germline V gene has CDR1 DFQATT and CDR2 SNEGSKA (reference sequence). The CDR3 sequence is 16 residues long. Trimming left V 0 bases short and J 0 bases short, with 15 bases between. DNA for the CDR3: TGCAGTGCTAGAGAAGACGGATACTCTACCTCCTACGAGCAGTACTTC. Protein sequence: CSAREDGYSTSYEQYF.

The V call is TRBV6-2 or TRBV6-3, the J call TRBJ2-7; 7 bases are a match to TRBD1. Germline CDR1 MNHEY, CDR2 SVGEGT. V lost 10 bases to trimming and J lost 7 bases; unmatched junction nucleotides: 10. The CDR3 runs 12 residues. CDR3 protein: CATRDRGWEQYF. The CDR3 DNA reads as TGTGCCACCCGGGACAGAGGCTGGGAGCAGTACTTC.

This clonotype has at least ten counts. The chain is built from TRBV5-1 and TRBJ1-2; D uncertain. The CDR3 consists of 13 residues. The germline CDR1 and CDR2 sequences are SGHRS and YFSETQ. Trimming took 6 bases from V and 6 from J, leaving 15 bases between them. The CDR3 DNA is TGCGCCAGCAACCGAGGGAATAGAGATGGCTACACCTTC. This sequence encodes CASNRGNRDGYTF. The full variable domain, its missing parts supplied by reference TRBV5-1 and TRBJ1-2, is KAGVTQTPRYLIKTRGQQVTLSCSPISGHRSVSWYQQTPGQGLQFLFEYFSETQRNKGNFPGRFSGRQFSNSRSEMNVSTLELGDSALYLCASNRGNRDGYTFGSGTRLTVV.

This clonotype showed up many times. This sequence joins TRBV2 and TRBJ1-2, with TRBD1 identical over 8 bases. J gave up 4 bases and V 3 bases, and 10 bases lay outside the gene matches. The CDR3 is 16 residues long. Germline CDR1 SNHLY, CDR2 FYNNEI. CDR3 DNA: TGTGCCAGCAGTGAGAACAGGGGGATCGGCGGCTATGGCTACACCTTC. It specifies CASSENRGIGGYGYTF.

This clonotype was seen more than once but under ten times. This could be a read error, since a much larger clone is one nucleotide away. This sequence joins TRBV3-1 and TRBJ2-1; D unclear. This CDR3 contains 13 residues. CDR1 and CDR2 (germline): LGHDT, YNNKEL (reference sequence). In nucleotides, the CDR3 is TGTGCCAGCAACCAAGAAGTGACGGTTGAGCAGTTCTTC. It yields the protein CASNQEVTVEQFF.